The 9 T cell receptor beta chains presented below share a single source sample, sequenced in a study of blood T cell repertoires in COVID-19. The protocol was immunoSEQ multiplex PCR, while the TCRdb copy is restricted to in-frame clones and leaves out a portion. The data contain about 97,000 clones, over 75% of them seen just once; the ten biggest clones take up around 20%. Source material: peripheral blood. The receptors were sampled from a human donor in a cohort sampled during active COVID-19.

In its sample, this clone was seen once. The V gene is TRBV7-6, the J gene TRBJ2-5; the match to TRBD1 covers 7 bases. The CDR3 loop spans 13 amino acids. V gave up 2 bases and J gave up 5 bases; unmatched junction bases: 2. Germline CDR1 reads SGHVS; CDR2 reads FNYEAQ. CDR3 bases: TGTGCCAGCAGCTTAAGCAGGGGGGAGACCCAGTACTTC. Translation gives CASSLSRGETQYF.

CDR3 residues: CSVGPLSPSGANVLTF. CDR3 coding DNA: TGCAGCGTTGGGCCCCTCTCCCCCTCTGGGGCCAACGTCCTGACTTTC. This chain uses TRBV29-1 with TRBJ2-6; D gene unclear. The V end was cut by 4 bases, the J end by 0 bases, with 13 bases between. The length of the CDR3 is 16 residues. Germline CDR1 SQVTM, CDR2 ANQGSEA.

This clone was picked up a small number of times. The chain employs TRBV10-2 and TRBJ2-2; TRBD2 matches 10 bases. V lost 2 bases and J lost 6; bases outside the gene matches: 9. Per the germline V gene, CDR1 is WSHSY and CDR2 is SAAADI. The CDR3 contains 17 residues. The CDR3 sequence: CASSEPPTSGVAGELFF. As DNA, the CDR3 is TGCGCCAGCAGTGAGCCCCCTACTAGCGGGGTGGCCGGGGAGCTGTTTTTT.

J is TRBJ2-5 and V is TRBV9; 12 nucleotides line up with TRBD2. Germline CDR1 SGDLS, CDR2 YYNGEE. The ends lost 0 bases at V and 2 bases at J; junction bases unmatched: 5. The CDR3 extends over 17 amino acids. The CDR3 DNA is TGTGCCAGCAGCGTAGCTCCGACTAGCGGGAGACAAGAGACCCAGTACTTC. It yields the protein CASSVAPTSGRQETQYF.

The chain uses TRBV9 and TRBJ2-6, with D possibly matching TRBD2 (11 bases). CDR3 length equals 20 residues. Per the germline V gene, CDR1 is SGDLS and CDR2 is YYNGEE. Trimming cost V 4 bases and J 4 bases, with 27 bases left between them. The CDR3 sequence: CASSTRTGGLAAPGANVLTF. The CDR3 DNA reads TGTGCCAGCAGCACCCGGACAGGGGGACTAGCGGCCCCCGGGGCCAACGTCCTGACTTTC.

The gene calls are TRBV19 and TRBJ2-6; D is perhaps TRBD2 (6 bases). The CDR3 sequence is 16 residues long. CDR1 and CDR2 (germline): LNHDA, SQIVND (reference sequence). V was trimmed by 5 bases and J by 4 bases, leaving 15 bases between them. CDR3 region: CASSLGGARGANVLTF. Here the CDR3 DNA reads TGTGCCAGTAGTCTGGGCGGGGCAAGGGGGGCCAACGTCCTGACTTTC.

The chain joins TRBV3-1 (or the pseudogene TRBV3-2) to TRBJ2-3, with 9 bases fitting TRBD2. The V gene's germline CDR1 is LGHDT and CDR2 YNNKEL (reference sequence). V shed 3 bases, J shed 9 bases, and the junction held 19 bases outside the gene matches. The CDR3 totals 18 residues. CDR3 DNA: TGTGCCAGCAGCCAGGAGACCACTCGGTCCAGCGGGAGGAGGACGCAGTATTTT. This codes for CASSQETTRSSGRRTQYF.

The V gene is TRBV5-8, the J gene TRBJ2-3; TRBD1 might be the D (6 bases). Trimming shortened V by 4 bases and J by 2 bases, and 20 bases separated the two germline ends. The CDR3 sequence is 17 residues long. The germline V gene has CDR1 SGHTS and CDR2 YDEGEE. CDR3 in DNA: TGTGCCAGCAGCCTAAGGAGTGGCCAGGGGTCCACAGATACGCAGTATTTT. It is translated as CASSLRSGQGSTDTQYF. The full variable domain, in which reference TRBV5-8 and TRBJ2-3 provide the parts outside the CDR3, is EAGVTQSPTHLIKTRGQQATLRCSPISGHTSVYWYQQALGLGLQFLLWYDEGEERNRGNFPPRFSGRQFPNYSSELNVNALELEDSALYLCASSLRSGQGSTDTQYFGPGTRLTVL.

This chain uses TRBV6-5 with TRBJ2-6; D is undetermined. CDR1 is MNHEY and CDR2 is SVGAGI in the germline V gene. CDR3 size: 15 residues. V was shortened by 6 bases and J by 3 bases, with 12 bases between the two germline ends. The CDR3 reads CASRRAQVGANVLTF. Here the CDR3 DNA reads TGTGCCAGCAGGCGCGCCCAGGTTGGGGCCAACGTCCTGACTTTC.